This TCR beta chain derives from a study of T cell repertoires in cytomegalovirus infection. For the study at large: Public TCR beta signatures provided an indication of both CMV infection and a matching HLA type. Study outcomes and limitations: HLA-C-restricted, CMV-specific TCR beta clonotypes were dominant ex vivo. Carriage of CMV together with the relevant HLA was identifiable through cumulative public TCR beta family frequency.

Germline V gene data show CDR1 as MNHEY and CDR2 as SMNVEV (reference sequence). The CDR3 spans 15 residues. Trimming shortened V by 0 bases and J by 7 bases, and 15 bases separated the two germline ends. TCRdb re-called the reads through MiXCR, storing one row per CDR3 protein. The repertoire includes 750,000 to 950,000 distinct CDR3 sequences, 25% to 35% of them detected once, and around 14% sits in the top ten. Comment on this clonotype: No antigen is known for it.

The sequencing used cultured CD8+ T cells from PBMCs, collected from culture after CMV antigen stimulation. This receptor was identified in a human donor in good health (CMV status not recorded). Some clones in this sample may be carry-over from other donors' samples. The chain has TRBV27 and TRBJ1-1, with D tentatively TRBD1 (6 bases). CDR3 sequence (DNA): TGTGCCAGCAGTTTATCGGGGGGGCTATACGGTGAAGCTTTCTTT. Translation gives CASSLSGGLYGEAFF.